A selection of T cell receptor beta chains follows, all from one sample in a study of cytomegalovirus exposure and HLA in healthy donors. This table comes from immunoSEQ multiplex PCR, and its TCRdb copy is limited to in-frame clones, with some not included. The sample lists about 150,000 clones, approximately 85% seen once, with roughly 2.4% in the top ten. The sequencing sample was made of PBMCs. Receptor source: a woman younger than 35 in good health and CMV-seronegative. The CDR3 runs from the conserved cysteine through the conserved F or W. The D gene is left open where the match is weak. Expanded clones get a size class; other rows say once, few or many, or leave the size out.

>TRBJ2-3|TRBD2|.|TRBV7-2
CGTGTTGTDTQYF
TGCGGGACCGGGACTACGGGCACAGATACGCAGTATTTT
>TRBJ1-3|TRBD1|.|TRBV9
CASSVGDRISGNTIYF
TGTGCCAGCAGCGTAGGGGACAGAATTTCTGGAAACACCATATATTTT
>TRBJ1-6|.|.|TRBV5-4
CASSLAGYNSPLHF
TGTGCCAGCAGCTTGGCGGGGTATAATTCACCCCTCCACTTT
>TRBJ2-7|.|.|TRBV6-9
CAYRGTPYEQYF
TGTGCCTACCGGGGTACCCCCTACGAGCAGTACTTC
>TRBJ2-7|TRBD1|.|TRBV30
CAWSKGQVYEQYF
TGTGCCTGGAGTAAGGGACAGGTCTACGAGCAGTACTTC
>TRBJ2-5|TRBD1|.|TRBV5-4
CASSLGGDRGRETQYF
TGTGCCAGCAGCTTGGGCGGGGACAGGGGACGAGAGACCCAGTACTTC
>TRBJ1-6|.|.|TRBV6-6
CASAGRYNSPLHF
TGTGCCAGCGCTGGTCGGTATAATTCACCCCTCCACTTT
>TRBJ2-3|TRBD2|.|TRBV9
CASSPWTSGRAADTQYF
TGTGCCAGCAGCCCATGGACTAGCGGGAGGGCAGCAGATACGCAGTATTTT
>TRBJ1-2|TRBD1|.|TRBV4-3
CASSPPGQGAHGYTF
TGCGCCAGCAGCCCGCCGGGACAGGGGGCTCATGGCTACACCTTC
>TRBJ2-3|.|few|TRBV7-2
CASSPPNWRDTDTQYF
TGTGCCAGCAGCCCTCCCAACTGGCGGGACACAGATACGCAGTATTTT
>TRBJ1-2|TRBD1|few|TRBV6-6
CASSFLAGGGYTF
TGTGCCAGCAGTTTCTTGGCAGGGGGCGGCTACACCTTC
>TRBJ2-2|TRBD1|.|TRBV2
CASNSKGALRTDTGELFF
TGTGCCAGCAACTCGAAGGGGGCCCTCCGGACGGACACCGGGGAGCTGTTTTTT
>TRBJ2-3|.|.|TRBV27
CASSPRDWVNTDTQYF
TGTGCCAGCAGTCCGCGGGACTGGGTAAACACAGATACGCAGTATTTT
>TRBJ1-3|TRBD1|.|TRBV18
CASSTPGQPIAGNTIYF
TGTGCCAGCTCCACTCCGGGACAGCCGATTGCTGGAAACACCATATATTTT
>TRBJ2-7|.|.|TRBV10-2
CASTSDRQVFSYEQYF
TGCGCCAGCACCTCCGACAGACAGGTGTTCTCCTACGAGCAGTACTTC
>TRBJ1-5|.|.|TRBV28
CASSLNYQHF
TGTGCCAGCAGTTTAAATTACCAGCATTTT
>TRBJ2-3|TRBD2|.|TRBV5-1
CASSLVAGGTDTQYF
TGCGCCAGCAGCTTGGTAGCGGGGGGCACAGATACGCAGTATTTT
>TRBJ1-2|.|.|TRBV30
CAWSRKGGYGYTF
TGTGCCTGGAGTAGAAAAGGGGGCTATGGCTACACCTTC
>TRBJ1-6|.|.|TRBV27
CASSLREVNSPLHF
TGTGCCAGCAGTTTGCGGGAGGTAAATTCACCCCTCCACTTT
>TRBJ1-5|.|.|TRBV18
CASSPPGRDRNQPQHF
TGTGCCAGCTCACCACCGGGGAGGGATCGAAATCAGCCCCAGCATTTT
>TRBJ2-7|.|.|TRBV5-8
CASSLDRGGYEQYF
TGTGCCAGCAGCTTGGACAGGGGGGGATACGAGCAGTACTTC
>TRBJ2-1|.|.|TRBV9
CASSVGGSEQFF
TGTGCCAGCAGCGTAGGAGGGAGTGAGCAGTTCTTC
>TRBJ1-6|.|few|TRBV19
CASSASYGTLLTHF
TGTGCCAGTAGTGCAAGCTACGGGACACTTTTAACCCACTTT
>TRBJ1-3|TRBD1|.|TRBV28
CASSSQGATGNTIYF
TGTGCCAGCAGTAGTCAGGGGGCTACTGGAAACACCATATATTTT
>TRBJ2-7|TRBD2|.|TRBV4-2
CASSQGGTERGEQYF
TGTGCCAGCAGCCAGGGAGGGACGGAGAGGGGTGAGCAGTACTTC
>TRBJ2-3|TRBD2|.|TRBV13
CASSPPSGGRTDTQYF
TGTGCCAGCAGCCCTCCTAGCGGGGGGCGCACAGATACGCAGTATTTT